The rows below give T cell receptor beta chains drawn from one sample of a study of T cells in Graves' hyperthyroidism and ophthalmopathy. TCRdb analysed the multiplex PCR reads with MiXCR anew, one entry per CDR3 protein. The sample gives 400,000 or so distinct CDR3 sequences, roughly 15% of which show up once; about 20% is in the top ten. The specimen was blood. The receptor set was obtained from a woman in her thirties with Graves' ophthalmopathy. The CDR3 runs from the conserved cysteine through the conserved F or W. The order of the fields is J gene, D gene, clone size, V gene, CDR3 length, CDR3 protein, CDR3 DNA. The D gene is left open where the match is weak. Clone size is stated in some rows and not others, as once, few, many or a class when expanded.

j_call: TRBJ2-2
d_call: TRBD2
clone_size: many
v_call: TRBV7-8
cdr3_length: 19
cdr3_aa: CASSLFTSGGVGNTGELFF
cdr3_nt: TGTGCCAGCAGCTTGTTTACTAGCGGGGGGGTGGGAAACACCGGGGAGCTGTTTTTT

j_call: TRBJ1-1
d_call: NA
clone_size: few
v_call: TRBV19
cdr3_length: 15
cdr3_aa: CACTNLLAANTEAFF
cdr3_nt: TGTGCCTGTACCAACCTCTTGGCAGCGAACACTGAAGCTTTCTTT

j_call: TRBJ2-3
d_call: NA
clone_size: NA
v_call: TRBV6-4
cdr3_length: 14
cdr3_aa: CASSGTGATDTQYF
cdr3_nt: TGTGCCAGCAGTGGAACCGGGGCCACAGATACGCAGTATTTT

j_call: TRBJ2-3
d_call: NA
clone_size: many
v_call: TRBV6-1
cdr3_length: 11
cdr3_aa: CASSEVDTQYF
cdr3_nt: TGTGCCAGCAGTGAAGTAGATACGCAGTATTTT

j_call: TRBJ2-1
d_call: NA
clone_size: many
v_call: TRBV28
cdr3_length: 16
cdr3_aa: CASSTTVGMSYNEQFF
cdr3_nt: TGTGCCAGCAGCACCACTGTCGGGATGTCTTACAATGAGCAGTTCTTC

j_call: TRBJ2-1
d_call: TRBD1
clone_size: many
v_call: TRBV24-1
cdr3_length: 17
cdr3_aa: CATSDRGTGGRLDEQFF
cdr3_nt: TGTGCCACCAGTGACCGCGGGACAGGTGGGCGGTTGGATGAGCAGTTCTTC

j_call: TRBJ1-1
d_call: NA
clone_size: many
v_call: TRBV30
cdr3_length: 12
cdr3_aa: CAWGTKITEAFF
cdr3_nt: TGTGCCTGGGGGACCAAGATTACTGAAGCTTTCTTT

j_call: TRBJ2-1
d_call: TRBD2
clone_size: many
v_call: TRBV7-7
cdr3_length: 13
cdr3_aa: CASSLRLAGEQFF
cdr3_nt: TGTGCTAGCAGCTTACGACTAGCGGGTGAGCAGTTCTTC

j_call: TRBJ1-4
d_call: NA
clone_size: NA
v_call: TRBV27
cdr3_length: 14
cdr3_aa: CATRDVGAREKLFF
cdr3_nt: TGTGCCACCAGGGATGTGGGGGCGAGAGAAAAACTGTTTTTT

j_call: TRBJ2-7
d_call: NA
clone_size: many
v_call: TRBV7-9
cdr3_length: 13
cdr3_aa: CASSLRGSDEQYF
cdr3_nt: TGTGCCAGCAGCCTCAGGGGCTCTGACGAGCAGTACTTC

j_call: TRBJ2-1
d_call: NA
clone_size: many
v_call: TRBV6-1
cdr3_length: 15
cdr3_aa: CASSYGQGTYNEQFF
cdr3_nt: TGTGCCAGCAGTTACGGTCAGGGGACCTACAATGAGCAGTTCTTC

j_call: TRBJ2-1
d_call: TRBD2
clone_size: many
v_call: TRBV6-1
cdr3_length: 18
cdr3_aa: CASSTGTSGGVSTVEQFF
cdr3_nt: TGTGCCAGCAGTACCGGGACTAGCGGGGGGGTTTCAACGGTCGAGCAGTTCTTC

j_call: TRBJ2-1
d_call: NA
clone_size: many
v_call: TRBV12-3/TRBV12-4
cdr3_length: 13
cdr3_aa: CATNGHLYNEQFF
cdr3_nt: TGTGCTACCAATGGACACCTATACAATGAGCAGTTCTTC

j_call: TRBJ1-5
d_call: NA
clone_size: NA
v_call: TRBV11-3
cdr3_length: 12
cdr3_aa: CASPGGNQPQHF
cdr3_nt: TGTGCCAGCCCGGGGGGCAATCAGCCCCAGCATTTT

j_call: TRBJ1-5
d_call: TRBD1
clone_size: few
v_call: TRBV20-1
cdr3_length: 17
cdr3_aa: CSASAVGTGDGNQPQHF
cdr3_nt: TGCAGTGCTAGCGCCGTGGGGACAGGCGATGGCAATCAGCCCCAGCATTTT

j_call: TRBJ1-3
d_call: NA
clone_size: NA
v_call: TRBV30
cdr3_length: 14
cdr3_aa: CAWNPRGVGNTIYF
cdr3_nt: TGTGCCTGGAATCCACGGGGAGTCGGAAACACCATATATTTT

j_call: TRBJ1-2
d_call: NA
clone_size: many
v_call: TRBV30
cdr3_length: 11
cdr3_aa: CAWSFHGGYTF
cdr3_nt: TGTGCCTGGAGTTTTCACGGGGGCTACACCTTC

j_call: TRBJ2-1
d_call: TRBD2
clone_size: NA
v_call: TRBV29-1
cdr3_length: 12
cdr3_aa: CSVAGPLDEQFF
cdr3_nt: TGCAGCGTAGCGGGGCCTTTGGATGAGCAGTTCTTC

j_call: TRBJ2-3
d_call: NA
clone_size: NA
v_call: TRBV20-1
cdr3_length: 14
cdr3_aa: CSAGEAWLTDTQYF
cdr3_nt: TGCAGTGCTGGGGAGGCTTGGCTCACAGATACGCAGTATTTT

j_call: TRBJ2-2
d_call: TRBD2
clone_size: once
v_call: TRBV20-1
cdr3_length: 16
cdr3_aa: CSARLPGLAGSGELFF
cdr3_nt: TGCAGTGCTAGACTACCGGGACTAGCGGGATCCGGGGAGCTGTTTTTT

j_call: TRBJ1-2
d_call: TRBD1
clone_size: NA
v_call: TRBV29-1
cdr3_length: 15
cdr3_aa: CSAGTGALANYGYTF
cdr3_nt: TGCAGCGCCGGGACAGGGGCGTTAGCTAACTATGGCTACACCTTC

j_call: TRBJ2-2
d_call: TRBD1
clone_size: NA
v_call: TRBV27
cdr3_length: 19
cdr3_aa: CASSFYGTAAKTNTGELFF
cdr3_nt: TGTGCCAGCAGTTTTTACGGGACAGCAGCAAAAACGAACACCGGGGAGCTGTTTTTT

j_call: TRBJ2-1
d_call: NA
clone_size: many
v_call: TRBV11-3
cdr3_length: 13
cdr3_aa: CASSLNRVNEQFF
cdr3_nt: TGTGCCAGCAGCCTCAACAGGGTCAATGAGCAGTTCTTC

j_call: TRBJ1-2
d_call: NA
clone_size: few
v_call: TRBV6-2/TRBV6-3
cdr3_length: 13
cdr3_aa: CASSRSSGGGYTF
cdr3_nt: TGTGCCAGCAGTCGGTCCTCGGGGGGTGGCTACACCTTC

j_call: TRBJ1-4
d_call: NA
clone_size: many
v_call: TRBV30
cdr3_length: 15
cdr3_aa: CAWSTGFVTNEKLFF
cdr3_nt: TGTGCCTGGAGTACAGGGTTTGTAACTAATGAAAAACTGTTTTTT

j_call: TRBJ2-7
d_call: NA
clone_size: many
v_call: TRBV18
cdr3_length: 14
cdr3_aa: CASSPSGSSYEQYF
cdr3_nt: TGTGCCAGCTCACCGTCCGGCAGCTCCTACGAGCAGTACTTC

j_call: TRBJ2-6
d_call: TRBD1
clone_size: many
v_call: TRBV12-3/TRBV12-4
cdr3_length: 14
cdr3_aa: CASRGQVWANVLTF
cdr3_nt: TGTGCCAGCAGGGGACAGGTTTGGGCCAACGTCCTGACTTTC

j_call: TRBJ2-3
d_call: TRBD1
clone_size: many
v_call: TRBV2
cdr3_length: 15
cdr3_aa: CASSGGQGSTDTQYF
cdr3_nt: TGTGCCAGCAGTGGAGGACAGGGCAGCACAGATACGCAGTATTTT

j_call: TRBJ1-1
d_call: NA
clone_size: few
v_call: TRBV10-3
cdr3_length: 15
cdr3_aa: CAIRMRDSERTEAFF
cdr3_nt: TGTGCCATCAGGATGAGGGATAGTGAGCGCACTGAAGCTTTCTTT

j_call: TRBJ2-1
d_call: TRBD2
clone_size: many
v_call: TRBV11-2
cdr3_length: 15
cdr3_aa: CASSLLVAGEGEQFF
cdr3_nt: TGTGCCAGCAGCTTACTTGTAGCGGGGGAGGGTGAGCAGTTCTTC

j_call: TRBJ1-5
d_call: TRBD1
clone_size: many
v_call: TRBV12-3/TRBV12-4
cdr3_length: 13
cdr3_aa: CASRTGGNQPQHF
cdr3_nt: TGTGCCAGCAGGACAGGGGGCAATCAGCCCCAGCATTTT

j_call: TRBJ2-2
d_call: TRBD1
clone_size: few
v_call: TRBV7-6
cdr3_length: 16
cdr3_aa: CASSLGTTGTPGELFF
cdr3_nt: TGTGCCAGCAGCTTAGGGACGACAGGGACCCCCGGGGAGCTGTTTTTT

j_call: TRBJ2-3
d_call: NA
clone_size: NA
v_call: TRBV29-1
cdr3_length: 11
cdr3_aa: CSTDSADTQYF
cdr3_nt: TGCAGCACGGACAGTGCAGATACGCAGTATTTT

j_call: TRBJ1-2
d_call: NA
clone_size: few
v_call: TRBV5-4
cdr3_length: 14
cdr3_aa: CASSLGGNLYGYTF
cdr3_nt: TGTGCCAGCAGCTTGGGGGGAAACCTATATGGCTACACCTTC

j_call: TRBJ1-2
d_call: NA
clone_size: NA
v_call: TRBV28
cdr3_length: 11
cdr3_aa: CASSLGLGYTF
cdr3_nt: TGTGCCAGCAGTTTAGGGTTGGGCTACACCTTC

j_call: TRBJ1-2
d_call: TRBD1
clone_size: NA
v_call: TRBV5-6
cdr3_length: 14
cdr3_aa: CASSHGTANYGYTF
cdr3_nt: TGTGCCAGCAGCCACGGGACAGCTAACTATGGCTACACCTTC

j_call: TRBJ2-4
d_call: NA
clone_size: many
v_call: TRBV28
cdr3_length: 13
cdr3_aa: CASSLVGGNIQYF
cdr3_nt: TGTGCCAGCAGTTTAGTCGGTGGAAACATTCAGTACTTC

j_call: TRBJ1-2
d_call: NA
clone_size: few
v_call: TRBV28
cdr3_length: 16
cdr3_aa: CASSPGGPRGDYGYTF
cdr3_nt: TGTGCCAGCAGCCCTGGGGGTCCCAGGGGTGACTATGGCTACACCTTC

j_call: TRBJ2-7
d_call: TRBD2
clone_size: many
v_call: TRBV7-2
cdr3_length: 14
cdr3_aa: CASSYAAGDYEQYF
cdr3_nt: TGTGCCAGCAGCTATGCCGCGGGGGACTACGAGCAGTACTTC

j_call: TRBJ2-1
d_call: TRBD2
clone_size: NA
v_call: TRBV3-1
cdr3_length: 16
cdr3_aa: CASSQLGTSGAGEQFF
cdr3_nt: TGTGCCAGCAGCCAACTCGGGACTAGCGGGGCTGGTGAGCAGTTCTTC

j_call: TRBJ2-1
d_call: TRBD2
clone_size: NA
v_call: TRBV28
cdr3_length: 15
cdr3_aa: CASSSTGLVSNEQFF
cdr3_nt: TGTGCCAGCAGTTCAACGGGACTAGTCTCCAATGAGCAGTTCTTC

j_call: TRBJ2-2
d_call: NA
clone_size: many
v_call: TRBV2
cdr3_length: 15
cdr3_aa: CATRRGGRNTGELFF
cdr3_nt: TGTGCCACCCGGAGGGGGGGAAGGAACACCGGGGAGCTGTTTTTT

j_call: TRBJ1-2
d_call: NA
clone_size: many
v_call: TRBV2
cdr3_length: 13
cdr3_aa: CASSENGGYGYTF
cdr3_nt: TGTGCCAGCTCTGAGAACGGGGGGTATGGCTACACCTTC

j_call: TRBJ2-1
d_call: TRBD2
clone_size: many
v_call: TRBV3-1
cdr3_length: 17
cdr3_aa: CASSRRLLAGNYNEQFF
cdr3_nt: TGTGCCAGCAGCCGAAGGCTACTAGCGGGGAATTACAATGAGCAGTTCTTC

j_call: TRBJ2-3
d_call: NA
clone_size: many
v_call: TRBV28
cdr3_length: 14
cdr3_aa: CASSKPGRTDTQYF
cdr3_nt: TGTGCCAGCAGTAAACCGGGCCGCACGGATACGCAGTATTTT